Reported below is one T cell receptor beta chain. The entry originates in a study of blood T cell repertoires in COVID-19. Trimming removed 3 bases from V and 5 bases from J; junction bases left unmatched: 9. The CDR3 spans 14 residues. Germline CDR1 and CDR2: SQVTM and ANQGSEA. Measured with immunoSEQ multiplex PCR; TCRdb has only the in-frame clones, and not every one. The sample records around 260,000 clones, about 80% being singletons. Sequencing was performed on PBMCs or T cells enriched from blood (not recorded which). The TCR comes from a man aged 30-40 years with acute COVID-19. The rearrangement uses TRBV29-1 and TRBJ2-5; 7 bases agree with TRBD2. The CDR3 sequence is CSVDVSPGGETQYF. CDR3 bases: TGCAGCGTTGACGTTTCTCCGGGAGGTGAGACCCAGTACTTC.